This T cell receptor beta chain emerged from a study of T cell changes during pregnancy in multiple sclerosis. Looked up from germline, CDR1 is SQVTM and CDR2 is ANQGSEA. The ends were cut back, 4 bases at V and 6 bases at J, with 10 bases in the middle. This CDR3 is built from 11 residues. The method was immunoSEQ multiplex PCR; TCRdb's version includes in-frame clones alone and lacks a portion of them. The table lists approximately 49,000 clones, roughly 90% of them singletons. The table lists this clone with a few counts. This material consisted of peripheral blood, taken after pregnancy. The sequence came from a female donor in good health, enrolled as a control in a pregnancy study. J is TRBJ2-7 and V is TRBV29-1; D perhaps matches TRBD1 (5 bases). CDR3 sequence (DNA): TGCAGCGTTGGACCGCAGGGCGAGCAGTACTTC. It encodes CSVGPQGEQYF.